This entry lists 24 T cell receptor beta chains sequenced from one sample in a study of cytomegalovirus exposure and HLA in healthy donors. The repertoire was sequenced with immunoSEQ multiplex PCR; TCRdb's copy has only in-frame clones and lacks some. The data contain some 150,000 clones, about 89% of them singletons. The material sequenced was PBMCs. These TCRs come from a woman aged 18-30 years in good health and CMV-seropositive.

The genes are TRBV19 and TRBJ1-1, with TRBD1 as a possible D gene (6 bases). V shed 4 bases and J shed 6 bases, with 21 bases lying between them. The germline V gene has CDR1 LNHDA and CDR2 SQIVND (reference sequence). This CDR3 spans 16 amino acids. The CDR3 region is CASSTTFPQGLAEAFF. The CDR3 nucleotides are TGTGCCAGTAGTACTACTTTTCCGCAGGGGCTTGCTGAAGCTTTCTTT.

The rearrangement joins TRBV5-1 to TRBJ1-1; D remains unclear. This CDR3 has 14 amino acids. The germline CDR1 and CDR2 sequences are SGHRS and YFSETQ. Deletions cut 7 bases from V and 0 bases from J, with 13 bases between. The CDR3 sequence: CASPKPVMNTEAFF. For the CDR3, the DNA is TGCGCCAGCCCAAAACCGGTTATGAACACTGAAGCTTTCTTT.

In DNA, the CDR3 is TGTGCCAGCAGTCCTCGACAGGGCCAAGAGACCCAGTACTTC. Its translation: CASSPRQGQETQYF. V is TRBV6-6 and J is TRBJ2-5; 7 bases align to TRBD1. Germline CDR1 MNHNY, CDR2 SVGAGI (reference sequence). The CDR3 loop spans 14 amino acids. Germline trimming cut 5 bases from V and 1 base from J; bases unmatched to any gene: 4.

The J gene is TRBJ2-5, the V gene TRBV6-1, with TRBD2 matching 7 bases. The CDR3 covers 17 residues. CDR1 and CDR2 from the germline V gene are MNHNS and SASEGT. The V and J ends lost 1 base and 5 bases, in that order; junction bases with no gene match: 13. CDR3 coding DNA: TGTGCCAGCAGTGAAGTAAGGGGTATGGCGGGAGTGGAGACCCAGTACTTC. This codes for CASSEVRGMAGVETQYF.

V gene TRBV7-8 combines with J gene TRBJ1-4; 10 bases line up with TRBD1. J lost 7 bases, V lost 5 bases, and 7 bases had no gene match. The CDR3 extends over 15 amino acids. The germline V gene encodes CDR1 SGHVS and CDR2 FQNEAQ. The DNA of the CDR3 is TGTGCCAGCAGCGCAGCCGGGACAGGGGCTGAAAAACTGTTTTTT. Translating it yields CASSAAGTGAEKLFF.

The chain couples TRBV5-6 to TRBJ1-2, with D hard to call. The CDR3 totals 13 residues. The ends were cut back, 3 bases at V and 2 bases at J, with 8 bases in the middle. From germline, CDR1 is SGHDT and CDR2 YYEEEE. The CDR3 sequence: CASSWSENYGYTF. CDR3 sequence (DNA): TGTGCCAGCAGCTGGAGCGAGAACTATGGCTACACCTTC.

This chain joins TRBV14 and TRBJ2-2; perhaps TRBD1 as D (6 bases). CDR3 size: 14 residues. The germline CDR1 and CDR2 sequences are SGHDN and FVKESK. Trimming removed 4 bases at V and 7 bases at J, with 13 bases between. This CDR3 reads CASSLRGAGGELFF. CDR3 bases: TGTGCCAGCAGCCTCAGGGGCGCCGGCGGGGAGCTGTTTTTT.

The chain links TRBV19 to TRBJ1-1, with 7 bases identical to TRBD1. The ends lost 3 bases at V and 9 bases at J; junction bases unmatched: 13. Germline V lookup: CDR1 LNHDA, CDR2 SQIVND (reference sequence). The CDR3 runs to 15 residues. The CDR3 protein is CASSIAGTDRPQAFF. CDR3 bases: TGTGCCAGTAGTATCGCCGGGACAGATCGACCTCAAGCTTTCTTT.

The chain carries TRBV11-2 and TRBJ2-7; D possibly corresponds to TRBD2 (6 bases). Trimming left V 8 bases short and J 2 bases short, with 16 bases between. The CDR3 is 14 amino acids. The germline V gene encodes CDR1 SGHAT and CDR2 FQNNGV. Written as DNA, the CDR3 is TGTGCCAGCGCGGTGGGGCTAGCGACCTACGAGCAGTACTTC. Protein product: CASAVGLATYEQYF. Supplemented by reference TRBV11-2 and TRBJ2-7, the full variable domain reads EAGVAQSPRYKIIEKRQSVAFWCNPISGHATLYWYQQILGQGPKLLIQFQNNGVVDDSQLPKDRFSAERLKGVDSTLKIQPAKLEDSAVYLCASAVGLATYEQYFGPGTRLTVT.

This clone was detected a few times. The chain has TRBV7-3 and TRBJ2-2, with D perhaps matching TRBD2 (5 bases). From germline, CDR1 is SGHTA and CDR2 FQGTGA. The CDR3 has 14 residues. V was clipped by 7 bases and J by 2 bases, with 11 bases between them. CDR3 sequence (DNA): TGTGCCAGCACCGTGACTACTAACACCGGGGAGCTGTTTTTT. It is translated as CASTVTTNTGELFF. The variable domain in full, completed from reference TRBV7-3 and TRBJ2-2, reads GAGVSQTPSNKVTEKGKYVELRCDPISGHTALYWYRQSLGQGPEFLIYFQGTGAADDSGLPNDRFFAVRPEGSVSTLKIQRTERGDSAVYLCASTVTTNTGELFFGEGSRLTVL.

V gene TRBV6-6 combines with J gene TRBJ1-3; D possibly corresponds to TRBD1 (6 bases). CDR3 length equals 15 residues. The V gene's germline CDR1 is MNHNY and CDR2 SVGAGI (reference sequence). V lost 2 bases to trimming and J lost 1 base, with 9 bases between them. CDR3 nucleotides: TGTGCCAGCAGTTACCGAGGGGGATCTGGAAACACCATATATTTT. Encoded protein: CASSYRGGSGNTIYF.

The CDR3 sequence: CASSSIPGQGAPTWWYEQYF. For the CDR3, the DNA is TGTGCCAGCAGCTCCATCCCGGGACAGGGGGCCCCGACTTGGTGGTACGAGCAGTACTTC. V and J are TRBV11-3 and TRBJ2-7; 12 nucleotides line up with TRBD1. The CDR3 totals 20 residues. V dropped 4 bases and J dropped 4; count of bases not matched to a gene: 20. The germline V gene has CDR1 SGHNT and CDR2 YENEEA. Together with reference TRBV11-3 and TRBJ2-7, the CDR3 gives the full variable domain: EAGVVQSPRYKIIEKKQPVAFWCNPISGHNTLYWYLQNLGQGPELLIRYENEEAVDDSQLPKDRFSAERLKGVDSTLKIQPAELGDSAVYLCASSSIPGQGAPTWWYEQYFGPGTRLTVT.

The rearrangement links TRBV5-1 to TRBJ2-1, with D perhaps TRBD2 (5 bases). CDR3 length equals 13 residues. CDR1 is SGHRS, CDR2 YFSETQ, per germline. V was shortened by 9 bases and J by 1 base, with 11 bases between the two germline ends. CDR3 DNA sequence: TGCGCCACCGGACTGACTTCCTACAATGAGCAGTTCTTC. Protein product: CATGLTSYNEQFF.

This clone was seen just once. The chain carries TRBV28 and TRBJ1-5; a possible D gene is TRBD1 (6 bases). The V end lost 3 bases, the J end lost 2 bases, and 20 bases lay between the germline ends. The CDR3 has 18 residues. Germline loops: CDR1 MDHEN, CDR2 SYDVKM. The CDR3 loop is CASSFPPQGSMGNQPQHF. The CDR3 coding sequence is TGTGCCAGCAGTTTCCCCCCACAGGGAAGTATGGGCAATCAGCCCCAGCATTTT.

The gene calls are TRBV7-3 and TRBJ2-2, with 7 bases matching TRBD1. Germline V gives CDR1 SGHTA, CDR2 FQGTGA. This CDR3 comprises 15 residues. Losses at the gene ends were 5 bases for V and 8 bases for J; bases not matched to a gene: 11. As DNA, the CDR3 is TGTGCCAGCAGCGCAGGGACAGATTTATCGGGGGAGCTGTTTTTT. It encodes CASSAGTDLSGELFF.

The chain carries TRBV5-4 and TRBJ2-2, with 7 bases identical to TRBD1. V gave up 4 bases and J gave up 2 bases; unmatched junction bases: 5. The germline V gene has CDR1 SGHNT and CDR2 YYREEE (reference sequence). This CDR3 comprises 15 residues. Here the CDR3 reads CASSLRDRNTGELFF. DNA of the CDR3: TGTGCCAGCAGCCTCCGGGACAGAAACACCGGGGAGCTGTTTTTT.

V usage is TRBV19 and J usage is TRBJ2-7, with 11 bases identical to TRBD2. The CDR3 loop spans 17 amino acids. Germline lookup yields CDR1 LNHDA and CDR2 SQIVND (reference sequence). V shed 10 bases, J shed 5 bases, and the junction held 19 bases outside the gene matches. The CDR3 sequence: CATSSTSGSLTRDEQYF. Written as DNA, the CDR3 is TGTGCCACCAGTAGCACTAGCGGGAGTCTGACACGCGACGAGCAGTACTTC.

This clone was counted once. The rearrangement joins TRBV9 to TRBJ1-2; D unresolved. Deletions cut 0 bases from V and 0 bases from J, with 9 bases between. This CDR3 contains 15 residues. CDR1 is SGDLS and CDR2 is YYNGEE in the germline V gene. Here the CDR3 reads CASSVGTATNYGYTF. CDR3 bases: TGTGCCAGCAGCGTAGGTACAGCCACTAACTATGGCTACACCTTC.

J is TRBJ2-7 and V is TRBV30, with TRBD2 as a possible D gene (5 bases). The V gene's germline CDR1 is GTSNPN and CDR2 SVGIG (reference sequence). The CDR3 extends over 13 amino acids. The V end was cut by 2 bases, the J end by 1 base, with 9 bases between. Here the CDR3 DNA reads TGTGCCTGGAGTAGGGAGCTATCCTACGAGCAGTACTTC. Encoded protein: CAWSRELSYEQYF.

The chain is built from TRBV21-1 and TRBJ2-7; the table names TRBD2, a call not compared with the DNA. TRBV21-1 is labeled a pseudogene. This CDR3 region has 18 residues. The CDR3 here is CASSNRFTDGGQIYEQYF. The CDR3 nucleotides are TGTGCCAGCAGCAATAGGTTTACTGACGGGGGGCAGATCTACGAGCAGTACTTC.

This clone was counted once. The rearrangement links TRBV5-1 to TRBJ2-3, with TRBD2 identical over 11 bases. CDR1 and CDR2 from the germline V gene are SGHRS and YFSETQ. The CDR3 has 15 residues. Trimming removed 0 bases from V and 3 bases from J; junction bases left unmatched: 0. The CDR3 is CASSLGLAGTDTQYF. The CDR3 DNA reads TGCGCCAGCAGCTTGGGACTAGCGGGAACAGATACGCAGTATTTT.

The chain has TRBV18 and TRBJ2-7; D remains unclear. This CDR3 is 13 amino acids long. The V end lost 5 bases, the J end lost 0 bases, and 8 bases lay between the germline ends. Germline V lookup: CDR1 KGHSH, CDR2 LQKENI. The CDR3 loop is CASSAYSSYEQYF. As DNA, the CDR3 is TGTGCCAGCTCAGCATACAGCTCCTACGAGCAGTACTTC.

In this sample, this clone turned up once. The chain has TRBV2 and TRBJ2-5; maybe TRBD2 (6 bases). Per the germline V gene, CDR1 is SNHLY and CDR2 is FYNNEI. The CDR3 runs to 13 residues. Trimming pared 6 bases from V and 2 bases from J, leaving 10 bases between. Here the CDR3 reads CASRGSGQETQYF. The CDR3 DNA sequence: TGTGCCAGCAGGGGTAGCGGTCAAGAGACCCAGTACTTC.

The chain combines TRBV10-3 with TRBJ2-7, with D possibly matching TRBD2 (6 bases). The CDR3 spans 11 residues. Germline-derived CDR1 and CDR2 are ENHRY and SYGVKD. Trimming stripped 10 bases from V and 1 base from J, with 8 bases between. The CDR3: CASGTSYEQYF. CDR3 in DNA: TGTGCCAGCGGGACGTCCTACGAGCAGTACTTC.